This TCR beta chain came from a study of blood T cells in healthy people across ages. This CDR3 spans 15 amino acids. Trimming cost V 0 bases and J 0 bases, with 6 bases left between them. The use of a sample-barcoded 5' primer and a J-beta primer mix characterized a second PCR of roughly 6 to 11 cycles. Every molecule of cDNA carried a tag from a template-switch adaptor with 12 random nucleotides. TCRdb reprocessed the 5' RACE reads with MiXCR, giving one entry per CDR3 protein. The sample lists about 500,000 distinct CDR3 sequences, around 24% occurring once. Each donor's blood draw was roughly 10 milliliters of peripheral blood. Another study also made use of these data, one on T cells of mothers and their children.

The specimen was blood. J is TRBJ2-4 and V is TRBV12-3 or TRBV12-4, with D unclear. This clonotype was obtained from a boy aged 10-17 years in good health. CDR3 in amino acids: CASSLARLAKNIQYF. The CDR3 DNA is TGTGCCAGCAGTTTAGCGCGGCTAGCCAAAAACATTCAGTACTTC.